The 19 T cell receptor beta chains presented below share a single source sample, sequenced in a study of T-cell memory formation after mild COVID-19. In TCRdb, the 5' RACE reads were re-called with MiXCR into one record per CDR3 protein. The repertoire has 50,000 or so distinct CDR3 sequences, over 8.5% of them found once; the top ten carry about 12%. The sequencing sample was made of PBMCs or a T cell subset sorted from them (not recorded which). The source of these receptors is an adult woman who had mild COVID-19 (a few samples of this study predate the infection). Cell type and time point are not known.

The V call is TRBV20-1, the J call TRBJ2-1; D is perhaps TRBD1 or TRBD2 (5 bases each). The germline CDR1 and CDR2 sequences are DFQATT and SNEGSKA (reference sequence). The CDR3 length is 10 residues. Between the trimmed V and J ends, which lost 0 bases and 15 bases, there was a span of 9 bases. CDR3 amino acids: CSARDTGLFF. The CDR3, as DNA: TGCAGTGCTAGAGATACGGGGCTGTTCTTC.

By its share, this clonotype is medium-sized. The chain carries TRBV29-1 and TRBJ1-2; the D gene is possibly TRBD1 (5 bases). Trimming cost V 4 bases and J 2 bases, with 8 bases left between them. CDR1 and CDR2 (germline): SQVTM, ANQGSEA. The CDR3 length is 12 residues. The CDR3 here is CSVGGMNYGYTF. The CDR3, as DNA: TGCAGCGTTGGGGGGATGAACTATGGCTACACCTTC.

The chain uses TRBV6-5 and TRBJ2-2; D is possibly TRBD2 (5 bases). The CDR3 extends over 14 amino acids. Per germline, CDR1 MNHEY and CDR2 SVGAGI. Trimming stripped 5 bases from V and 5 bases from J, with 12 bases between. CDR3 protein: CASSRGFGTGELFF. The CDR3 DNA reads as TGTGCCAGCAGTCGGGGTTTCGGGACCGGGGAGCTGTTTTTT.

This clonotype was picked up a small number of times. The V gene is TRBV7-3, the J gene TRBJ2-7; D is possibly TRBD1 or TRBD2 (5 bases each). From germline, CDR1 is SGHTA and CDR2 FQGTGA. The CDR3 has 13 amino acids. Trimming pared 1 base from V and 3 bases from J, leaving 7 bases between. The CDR3 loop is CASSLSGGYEQYF. The DNA for the CDR3 is TGTGCCAGCAGCTTAAGTGGGGGCTACGAGCAGTACTTC.

The CDR3 coding sequence is TGTGCCATGGGACACCTCTACGATAGCAATCAGCCCCAGCATTTT. Translated: CAMGHLYDSNQPQHF. The V gene is TRBV2, the J gene TRBJ1-5; weak D call: TRBD1 (6 bases). V lost 10 bases, J lost 0 bases, and 16 bases lay in between. The CDR3 loop spans 15 amino acids. Germline CDR1 is SNHLY and CDR2 is FYNNEI.

Concerning this clonotype: Possible read error: a much larger clone is one base away. The chain couples TRBV5-1 to TRBJ2-7, with TRBD2 identical over 10 bases. Germline V CDR1 and CDR2: SGHRS, YFSETQ. CDR3 length: 16 residues. The CDR3 DNA sequence: TGCGCCAGAAGCTTGAGAGCTAGCGGGAGAGCCTACGAGCAGTACTTC. This gives the protein CARSLRASGRAYEQYF.

This clonotype has only a few counts. V gene TRBV21-1 combines with J gene TRBJ1-2. TRBV21-1 is recorded as a pseudogene. There are 15 residues in the CDR3. CDR3 DNA sequence: TGTGCCAGCAGCAAAGAAGAGGGCTTGCACTATGGCTACACCTTC. This encodes CASSKEEGLHYGYTF.

This chain joins TRBV4-2 and TRBJ1-6, with a possible D match to TRBD1 (6 bases). The CDR3 sequence is 18 residues long. Germline assignment: CDR1 LGHNA and CDR2 YNFKEQ. V lost 0 bases and J lost 0, with 12 bases in between. The CDR3 DNA sequence: TGTGCCAGCAGCCAAGAGATCAGGGGTAGCTCCTATAATTCACCCCTCCACTTT. This encodes CASSQEIRGSSYNSPLHF.

This clonotype was observed a handful of times. This rearrangement joins TRBV27 to TRBJ1-2, with 11 bases lining up with TRBD1. Germline CDR1 and CDR2: MNHEY and SMNVEV (reference sequence). With 4 bases clipped from V and 0 bases from J, the junction kept 4 bases outside the gene matches. There are 16 residues in the CDR3. The CDR3 region has the DNA TGTGCCAGCAGTTCGGGGACAGGGGGTCCTAACTATGGCTACACCTTC. It is translated as CASSSGTGGPNYGYTF.

DNA of the CDR3: TGTGCCAGCAGTCAGTATAGGACTAGCGGAAACACAGATACGCAGTATTTT. Translation gives CASSQYRTSGNTDTQYF. The rearrangement joins TRBV6-1 to TRBJ2-3; 10 bases match TRBD2. The ends lost 5 bases at V and 2 bases at J; junction bases unmatched: 10. CDR1 is MNHNS and CDR2 is SASEGT in the germline V gene. The CDR3 extends over 17 amino acids.

The chain combines TRBV7-9 with TRBJ2-3; perhaps TRBD2 as D (6 bases). CDR1 and CDR2 (germline): SEHNR, FQNEAQ (reference sequence). This CDR3 has 14 residues. Trimming took 7 bases from V and 1 from J, leaving 12 bases between them. CDR3 nucleotide sequence: TGTGCCAGCACCCCGGGACTGGGCACAGATACGCAGTATTTT. Its protein product is CASTPGLGTDTQYF.

This clonotype has only a few counts. V is TRBV25-1 and J is TRBJ2-1, with 10 bases identical to TRBD2. With V trimmed by 5 bases and J by 3 bases, 16 bases remained unmatched. CDR1 is MGHDK and CDR2 is SYGVNS in the germline V gene. The CDR3 consists of 19 residues. As DNA, the CDR3 is TGTGCCAGCAGTAGGATGTTAGCGGGGGGCCTTCAAGACTACAATGAGCAGTTCTTC. Its translation: CASSRMLAGGLQDYNEQFF.

The chain uses TRBV15 and TRBJ2-3; D remains ambiguous. The V and J ends lost 1 base and 2 bases respectively, with 7 bases between them. Germline assignment: CDR1 LNHNV and CDR2 YYDKDF (reference sequence). The CDR3 consists of 14 residues. The DNA of the CDR3 is TGTGCCACCAGCAGAGTGCCCGACACAGATACGCAGTATTTT. Its translation: CATSRVPDTDTQYF.

This chain connects TRBV7-2 to TRBJ2-1; 7 bases line up with TRBD2. V lost 8 bases, J lost 4 bases, and 11 bases stayed unmatched. CDR3 length equals 15 residues. Looked up from germline, CDR1 is SGHTA and CDR2 is FQGNSA. The CDR3 nucleotides are TGTGCCAGCTCCTCTGTGGGGGGGGGATACAATGAGCAGTTCTTC. Protein product: CASSSVGGGYNEQFF. Combining the CDR3 with reference TRBV7-2 and TRBJ2-1 gives the whole variable domain GAGVSQSPSNKVTEKGKDVELRCDPISGHTALYWYRQSLGQGLEFLIYFQGNSAPDKSGLPSDRFSAERTGGSVSTLTIQRTQQEDSAVYLCASSSVGGGYNEQFFGPGTRLTVL.

This chain joins TRBV12-3 or TRBV12-4 and TRBJ1-5; 8 bases map to TRBD1. CDR3 size: 14 residues. Trimming cost V 7 bases and J 2 bases; bases outside gene matches: 4. CDR3 sequence: CASTRDRRNQPQHF. DNA for the CDR3: TGTGCCAGCACCCGGGACAGGCGCAATCAGCCCCAGCATTTT.

The chain is built from TRBV29-1 and TRBJ1-6; D unresolved. This CDR3 spans 13 amino acids. Trimming left V 4 bases short and J 5 bases short, with 9 bases between. Germline-derived CDR1 and CDR2 are SQVTM and ANQGSEA. The CDR3 region is CSVGSDNNSPLHF. The CDR3 nucleotides are TGCAGCGTTGGTTCAGATAATAATTCACCCCTCCACTTT.

This clonotype was observed a few times. The rearrangement uses TRBV20-1 and TRBJ1-3; D is unresolved. The V end was cut by 1 base, the J end by 4 bases, with 5 bases between. Germline assignment: CDR1 DFQATT and CDR2 SNEGSKA (reference sequence). The CDR3 extends over 12 amino acids. The CDR3 coding sequence is TGCAGTGCTAGAGGTCCGGGAAACACCATATATTTT. Translated: CSARGPGNTIYF.

The V and J genes are TRBV5-1 and TRBJ1-5; a possible D gene is TRBD1 (6 bases). V shed 0 bases and J shed 5 bases, with 12 bases lying between them. The germline V gene encodes CDR1 SGHRS and CDR2 YFSETQ. The CDR3 length is 15 residues. In nucleotides, the CDR3 is TGCGCCAGCAGCTTGGAAGGGTGGGGGCATCAGCCCCAGCATTTT. It is translated as CASSLEGWGHQPQHF.

This clonotype was picked up a small number of times. This chain joins TRBV5-4 and TRBJ2-2; TRBD1 agrees at 11 bases. The J segment lost 6 bases and the V segment lost 4 bases, leaving 17 bases of the junction unmatched. Looked up from germline, CDR1 is SGHNT and CDR2 is YYREEE (reference sequence). The CDR3 spans 19 residues. CDR3 residues: CASSRARTGGAGGAGELFF. In DNA, the CDR3 is TGTGCCAGCAGCCGCGCCCGGACAGGGGGCGCAGGTGGGGCCGGGGAGCTGTTTTTT.